Listed below are T cell receptor beta chains from one sample, sequenced in a study of blood T cells in healthy people across ages. MiXCR was run by TCRdb on the 5' RACE reads, yielding one entry per CDR3 protein. The data contain under 750,000 distinct CDR3 sequences, around 48% of them singletons. Source material: blood. The receptors shown here come from a man older than 75 in good health. Both conserved end residues are trimmed from each CDR3.

TRBV5-1	TRBJ2-3	ASRIGPGADTQY
TRBV12-3/TRBV12-4	TRBJ2-3	ATGHQGQLRTDTQY
TRBV20-1	.	SASDRHTYEQY
TRBV9	TRBJ2-7	ASSVGPGLYEQY
TRBV20-1	TRBJ2-3	SASAISTDTQY
TRBV6-6	TRBJ1-6	ASTLRQGLISPLH
TRBV11-1	TRBJ2-7	ASSLGFTASYEQY
TRBV27	TRBJ2-1	ASSLRGTSEKGNEQF
TRBV5-1	TRBJ2-1	ASSWASGMYNEQF
TRBV7-2	TRBJ1-2	ASSLLPDPMPYT
TRBV29-1	TRBJ2-7	SVEDKGILDISYEQY